This T cell receptor beta chain was observed in a study of vaccination effects on CD4 cells after COVID-19. Overall study context: Post-vaccine specimens were collected at a median of 72 days following the second dose.

TCRdb keeps only in-frame clones here, not all; method: immunoSEQ multiplex PCR. The sample contains about 46,000 clones, about 74% of which appear only once. This CDR3 is 15 amino acids long. CDR1 is SGDLS, CDR2 YYNGEE, per germline. The ends lost 3 bases at V and 5 bases at J; junction bases unmatched: 9. Viral peptide pool expansion of antigen-specific CD4+ T cells preceded sequencing in the ViraFEST assay. When around 10 days of culture had elapsed, CD4+ T cells were isolated. BNT162b2 vaccine or mRNA-1273 vaccine was given to participants in two doses. Concerning this clone itself: Its antigen is undetermined.

The sequence was obtained from a human donor who received a COVID-19 vaccine. The chain recombines TRBV9 with TRBJ2-7; TRBD1 matches 9 bases. This specimen consisted of CD4+ T cells from PBMCs cultured with HCoV-OC43 spike peptides, obtained after COVID-19 vaccination. Subset described: HCoV-OC43 spike overlapping peptide pool stimulation. Written as DNA, the CDR3 is TGTGCCAGCAGCGGGGAGGGACAGGGTGGTAACGAGCAGTACTTC. This encodes CASSGEGQGGNEQYF.